The 20 T cell receptor beta chains presented below share a single source sample, sequenced in a study of cytomegalovirus exposure and HLA in healthy donors. Primers included in the PCR were 60 Vbeta and 13 Jbeta primers. Repertoires were generated with immunoSEQ multiplex PCR, while TCRdb's copy carries only in-frame clones and drops some. The sample yields more than 65,000 clones, roughly 79% seen once. The sequenced sample was PBMCs. The receptors stem from a female donor in good health and CMV-seronegative.

V usage is TRBV5-1 and J usage is TRBJ1-4, with 7 bases that match TRBD1. In germline, CDR1 is SGHRS, CDR2 YFSETQ. This CDR3 has 14 amino acids. The trim removed 6 bases at V and 5 bases at J, leaving 7 bases unmatched. Here the CDR3 DNA reads TGCGCCAGCAAGACCGGGACAGAGAATGAAAAACTGTTTTTT. This codes for CASKTGTENEKLFF.

This clone was detected only a few times. The genes are TRBV2 and TRBJ1-3, with TRBD1 identical over 8 bases. After removal of 4 bases from V and 7 bases from J, the junction contained 6 bases not matched to a gene. This CDR3 region has 14 residues. The germline V gene has CDR1 SNHLY and CDR2 FYNNEI. In DNA form, the CDR3 reads TGTGCCAGCAGTGCGAACAGGGGGGGGAACACCATATATTTT. Translating it yields CASSANRGGNTIYF.

The chain carries TRBV25-1 and TRBJ2-3, with no clear D. From germline, CDR1 is MGHDK and CDR2 SYGVNS. Deletions cut 8 bases from V and 1 base from J, with 10 bases between. The CDR3 has 13 amino acids. The CDR3, as DNA: TGTGCCAGCCTAAGGAGCGGCACAGATACGCAGTATTTT. This encodes CASLRSGTDTQYF.

V is TRBV10-3 and J is TRBJ1-5; maybe TRBD1 (5 bases). The CDR3 consists of 16 residues. The V end lost 2 bases, the J end lost 1 base, and 12 bases lay between the germline ends. Germline V gives CDR1 ENHRY, CDR2 SYGVKD. Written as DNA, the CDR3 is TGTGCCATCAGTGAGGGGGCCGGAGGGAGCAATCAGCCCCAGCATTTT. Translation gives CAISEGAGGSNQPQHF.

This clone appeared a single time. The chain couples TRBV14 to TRBJ1-4, with 9 bases that match TRBD1. Germline assignment: CDR1 SGHDN and CDR2 FVKESK. This CDR3 has 15 amino acids. With V trimmed by 5 bases and J by 8 bases, 9 bases remained unmatched. The CDR3 here is CASSASQGAGEKLFF. In DNA, the CDR3 is TGTGCCAGCAGCGCGTCACAGGGGGCTGGGGAAAAACTGTTTTTT.

This clone was recorded once. The chain is built from TRBV7-2 and TRBJ1-1; 7 bases agree with TRBD1. The CDR3 sequence is 15 residues long. The ends lost 1 base at V and 1 base at J; junction bases unmatched: 3. Germline CDR1 is SGHTA and CDR2 is FQGNSA. CDR3 DNA sequence: TGTGCCAGCAGCTTAGACCGGACAGGGAACACTGAAGCTTTCTTT. Translated, it gives CASSLDRTGNTEAFF.

This rearrangement joins TRBV28 to TRBJ1-1; D may be TRBD1 (6 bases). Trimming cost V 2 bases and J 1 base, with 8 bases left between them. The CDR3 is made up of 14 amino acids. CDR1 and CDR2 (germline): MDHEN, SYDVKM. The CDR3 DNA reads TGTGCCAGCAGTTTAAACAGGGAGAACACTGAAGCTTTCTTT. Amino acid sequence: CASSLNRENTEAFF.

This chain uses TRBV9 with TRBJ2-7, with D uncertain. Trimming removed 1 base from V and 0 bases from J, with 8 bases in between. CDR1 is SGDLS and CDR2 is YYNGEE in the germline V gene. The CDR3 spans 14 residues. The CDR3: CASSVRASSYEQYF. For the CDR3, the DNA is TGTGCCAGCAGCGTAAGAGCGAGCTCCTACGAGCAGTACTTC.

Comments on this clone: Germline is not matched at one junction end, which may reflect a read error. V is TRBV4-1 and J is TRBJ2-7; tentative D call: TRBD2 (9 bases). The CDR3 spans 15 residues. Germline CDR1 MGHRA, CDR2 YSYEKL. CDR3 sequence: CASSQEQGGLARLNF. In nucleotides, the CDR3 is TGCGCCAGCAGCCAAGAACAGGGGGGACTAGCCCGCCTGAACTTC.

The rearrangement uses TRBV5-1 and TRBJ2-4, with 7 bases matching TRBD1. The CDR3 loop spans 18 amino acids. In germline, CDR1 is SGHRS, CDR2 YFSETQ. With V trimmed by 0 bases and J by 0 bases, 9 bases remained unmatched. The CDR3 region has the DNA TGCGCCAGCAGCTTGGAAGCAGGGGGTCTAGGAGCCAAAAACATTCAGTACTTC. Its protein is CASSLEAGGLGAKNIQYF. Full variable domain (missing parts from reference TRBV5-1 and TRBJ2-4): KAGVTQTPRYLIKTRGQQVTLSCSPISGHRSVSWYQQTPGQGLQFLFEYFSETQRNKGNFPGRFSGRQFSNSRSEMNVSTLELGDSALYLCASSLEAGGLGAKNIQYFGAGTRLSVL.

The chain combines TRBV15 with TRBJ2-3; 7 positions match TRBD2. Germline loops: CDR1 LNHNV, CDR2 YYDKDF (reference sequence). V was clipped by 1 base and J by 2 bases; unmatched bases: 0. This CDR3 has 14 amino acids. The CDR3: CATSRGLATDTQYF. The DNA for the CDR3 is TGTGCCACCAGCAGAGGACTAGCCACAGATACGCAGTATTTT. Together with reference TRBV15 and TRBJ2-3, the CDR3 gives the full variable domain: DAMVIQNPRYQVTQFGKPVTLSCSQTLNHNVMYWYQQKSSQAPKLLFHYYDKDFNNEADTPDNFQSRRPNTSFCFLDIRSPGLGDTAMYLCATSRGLATDTQYFGPGTRLTVL.

The chain has TRBV29-1 and TRBJ2-5; 8 bases are a match to TRBD2. The CDR3 totals 13 residues. Germline assignment: CDR1 SQVTM and CDR2 ANQGSEA. The ends lost 6 bases at V and 3 bases at J; junction bases unmatched: 6. The CDR3 sequence is CSVMISGEETQYF. CDR3 nucleotide sequence: TGCAGCGTGATGATTAGCGGGGAAGAGACCCAGTACTTC.

V usage is TRBV30 and J usage is TRBJ2-5; TRBD2 aligns across 8 bases. This CDR3 contains 13 residues. Germline CDR1 and CDR2: GTSNPN and SVGIG (reference sequence). V was clipped by 2 bases and J by 2 bases; unmatched bases: 1. Written as DNA, the CDR3 is TGTGCCTGGAGTCGGGGGGGACAAGAGACCCAGTACTTC. This sequence encodes CAWSRGGQETQYF.

This rearrangement joins TRBV27 to TRBJ1-2, with D uncertain. Trimming cost V 8 bases and J 2 bases, with 12 bases left between them. This CDR3 contains 13 residues. In germline, CDR1 is MNHEY, CDR2 SMNVEV (reference sequence). CDR3 residues: CASGSPPNYGYTF. CDR3 DNA sequence: TGTGCCAGCGGTTCCCCCCCGAACTATGGCTACACCTTC.

CDR3 in DNA: TGTGCCAGTAGTATAGAAGGAGGCACTGAAGCTTTCTTT. Protein: CASSIEGGTEAFF. The chain has TRBV19 and TRBJ1-1, with D hard to call. Trimming took off 0 bases at V and 4 bases at J, with 6 bases between the two ends. The CDR3 totals 13 residues. Germline CDR1 reads LNHDA; CDR2 reads SQIVND (reference sequence). The whole variable domain, filled in from reference TRBV19 and TRBJ1-1, reads DGGITQSPKYLFRKEGQNVTLSCEQNLNHDAMYWYRQDPGQGLRLIYYSQIVNDFQKGDIAEGYSVSREKKESFPLTVTSAQKNPTAFYLCASSIEGGTEAFFGQGTRLTVV.

V and J are TRBV6-5 and TRBJ2-1; D gene unclear. Germline-derived CDR1 and CDR2 are MNHEY and SVGAGI. This CDR3 contains 11 residues. Trimming removed 6 bases at V and 10 bases at J, with 10 bases between. CDR3 sequence (DNA): TGTGCCAGCAGCTCTTCGCGGGAGCAGTTCTTC. It translates to CASSSSREQFF.

The rearrangement joins TRBV5-1 to TRBJ2-5, with 9 bases identical to TRBD2. Gene TRBJ2-7 matches the end of the DNA better, so the J call may be wrong. In germline, CDR1 is SGHRS, CDR2 YFSETQ. The CDR3 runs to 16 residues. CDR3 DNA sequence: TGCGCCAGCAGCTTGGAGGCTAGCGGGAAGGGTTACGAGCAGTACTTC. Its protein product is CASSLEASGKGYEQYF.

This clone was picked up one time. The CDR3 DNA sequence: TGTGCCTGGAGGCGGACAGGGATCAACACTGAAGCTTTCTTT. It encodes CAWRRTGINTEAFF. The chain links TRBV30 to TRBJ1-1; TRBD1 matches at 8 bases. Germline V gene lookup returns CDR1 GTSNPN and CDR2 SVGIG (reference sequence). Unmatched junction bases numbered 5, after V lost 3 bases and J lost 2 bases. The CDR3 is 14 residues long.

The chain has TRBV27 and TRBJ2-7; 11 bases fit TRBD2. CDR1 is MNHEY, CDR2 SMNVEV, per germline (reference sequence). V shed 5 bases, J shed 4 bases, and the junction held 4 bases outside the gene matches. The CDR3 is 14 amino acids. CDR3: CASSLRTSGYEQYF. The CDR3, as DNA: TGTGCCAGCAGTCTCCGGACTAGCGGGTACGAGCAGTACTTC.

V and J are TRBV18 and TRBJ2-3; tentative D call: TRBD2 (6 bases). V lost 1 base to trimming and J lost 2 bases, with 10 bases between them. This CDR3 comprises 15 residues. Germline V gives CDR1 KGHSH, CDR2 LQKENI. The chain's CDR3 is CASSPLAEDTDTQYF. The CDR3 DNA follows: TGTGCCAGCTCACCACTAGCGGAGGACACAGATACGCAGTATTTT.